These T cell receptor beta chains were read from a single sample in a study of beta chain features in type 1 diabetes. Assay used: immunoSEQ multiplex PCR; TCRdb lists only in-frame clones, some missing. Of about 370,000 clones in the sample, 8.5% to 10% were seen once. Sequencing input: central memory CD4+ T cells from blood. These receptor sequences come from a man aged 25 to 45 with type 1 diabetes. CDR3s include the opening cysteine and the closing phenylalanine or tryptophan. D genes are given only for firm matches. Clone size appears in some rows only: once, few, many, or a class for an expanded clone.

cdr3_nt cdr3_aa v_call clone_size d_call j_call
TGTGCCAGCAGCTTAATTGTCAGTTATACAGAGACCCAGTACTTC CASSLIVSYTETQYF TRBV7-6 few . TRBJ2-5
TGTGCCAGCAGTCCCCGGACAGGAGAAGGGACCCAGTACTTC CASSPRTGEGTQYF TRBV27 few TRBD1 TRBJ2-5
TGTGCCATCAGTGAGTCTAGCGGGAGAGGGACAGAGCAGTTCTTC CAISESSGRGTEQFF TRBV10-3 few TRBD2 TRBJ2-1
TGTGCCAGCAGTGCCCGACCGACTAATGAAAAACTGTTTTTT CASSARPTNEKLFF TRBV6-5 many . TRBJ1-4
TGCGCCAGCAGCTTAGCGGGCAACACCGGGGAGCTGTTTTTT CASSLAGNTGELFF TRBV5-1 few . TRBJ2-2
TGTGCCAGCAGTTTGCGGCGGGTCCAAGAGACCCAGTACTTC CASSLRRVQETQYF TRBV9 few . TRBJ2-5
TGTGCCAGCAGTGTAGGACCGAACACCGGGGAGCTGTTTTTT CASSVGPNTGELFF TRBV2 . . TRBJ2-2
TGTGCCAGCAGTTTTACGAGCTACAGGCGCAAACGAAATCAGCCCCAGCATTTT CASSFTSYRRKRNQPQHF TRBV21-1 many . TRBJ1-5
TGTGCCAGCAGTGCGGGGCTCGAGACCCAGTACTTC CASSAGLETQYF TRBV2 few . TRBJ2-5
TGTGCCAGTAGCCTAGACAGGGGGCGGGGAGCTTTCTTT CASSLDRGRGAFF TRBV27 few TRBD1 TRBJ1-1
TGTGCCAGCAGCTCAGGGGGGATTAATCAGCCCCAGCATTTT CASSSGGINQPQHF TRBV5-5 few TRBD1 TRBJ1-5
TGTGCCAGCAGGCTCCGGGACGGAATGTACGAGCAGTACTTC CASRLRDGMYEQYF TRBV6-5 . . TRBJ2-7
TGTGCCAGCAGTCTACTAGGGACAGACGACAATGAGCAGTTCTTC CASSLLGTDDNEQFF TRBV6-5 few TRBD1 TRBJ2-1
TGTGCCAGCAGTGTAGGGTTGGAGACCCAGTACTTC CASSVGLETQYF TRBV6-5 . . TRBJ2-5
TGTGCCAGCAGCCCAGACGGATATGGCTACACCTTC CASSPDGYGYTF TRBV5-4 many . TRBJ1-2
TGCGCCAGCACACGGACCGGGACAGGGGCGCTGACACAGTTCTTC CASTRTGTGALTQFF TRBV5-1 . TRBD1 TRBJ2-1
TGTGCCAGCAGTTACTCGGGGGATACGCAGTATTTT CASSYSGDTQYF TRBV6-5 . . TRBJ2-3
TGTGCCAGCAGCCTCCACAGGGTCTCTGGGGCCAACGTCCTGACTTTC CASSLHRVSGANVLTF TRBV28 few . TRBJ2-6
TGCAGCGTCGCACCCGGGACAGGGGATGAGGGCACTGAAGCTTTCTTT CSVAPGTGDEGTEAFF TRBV29-1 . TRBD1 TRBJ1-1
TGTGCCAGCGGCAGAAGCACAGATACGCAGTATTTT CASGRSTDTQYF TRBV18 few . TRBJ2-3
TGTGCCAGCAGTTCGGGGCAGGGGGACTATGGCTACACCTTC CASSSGQGDYGYTF TRBV28 many TRBD1 TRBJ1-2
TGTGCCAGCAGCTTAGGGGTTCGTGGGGCCAACGTCCTGACTTTC CASSLGVRGANVLTF TRBV7-2 . . TRBJ2-6
TGTGCCAGCAGCTTTCGGGACAGGGGTTTCTCTGAAGCTTTCTTT CASSFRDRGFSEAFF TRBV7-9 few TRBD1 TRBJ1-1
TGTGCCAGCAGTTCAGACAGGGTGCGGGGAAACACCATATATTTT CASSSDRVRGNTIYF TRBV28 many TRBD1 TRBJ1-3
TGTGCCATCAGTACGCCCAGGGACTCCTACGAGCAGTACTTC CAISTPRDSYEQYF TRBV10-3 many . TRBJ2-7
TGTGCCAGCTCTCAGCCGGGACAGGGTACGAACACCGGGGAGCTGTTTTTT CASSQPGQGTNTGELFF TRBV18 . TRBD1 TRBJ2-2
TGTGCCAGCAGGCAGGGTTTCACAGATACGCAGTATTTT CASRQGFTDTQYF TRBV28 few . TRBJ2-3
TGCGCCAGCAGCTTGGAGGGTTATGGGGTAAATGAGCAGTTCTTC CASSLEGYGVNEQFF TRBV5-1 few . TRBJ2-1
TGTGCCAGCAGTAAGGGACACCACACAGATACGCAGTATTTT CASSKGHHTDTQYF TRBV27 . . TRBJ2-3